The clone carrying this TCR beta chain came up a few times. In germline, CDR1 is MNHEY, CDR2 SVGAGI. Trimming cost V 5 bases and J 4 bases, with 12 bases left between them. The CDR3 length is 13 residues. The sample originates from a study of cytomegalovirus exposure and HLA in healthy donors. This PCR relied on a set of 60 Vbeta primers and 13 Jbeta primers. The protocol was immunoSEQ multiplex PCR, while the TCRdb copy is restricted to in-frame clones and leaves out a portion. This table holds approximately 140,000 clones, 60% to 85% found once. This chain uses TRBV6-5 with TRBJ2-7; D is unresolved. This sequence originates from a man in his forties in good health and CMV-seronegative. Sequencing was done on a sample of PBMCs. The CDR3 loop reads CASSAESHYEQYF. The CDR3 DNA follows: TGTGCCAGCAGTGCTGAGTCTCATTACGAGCAGTACTTC.